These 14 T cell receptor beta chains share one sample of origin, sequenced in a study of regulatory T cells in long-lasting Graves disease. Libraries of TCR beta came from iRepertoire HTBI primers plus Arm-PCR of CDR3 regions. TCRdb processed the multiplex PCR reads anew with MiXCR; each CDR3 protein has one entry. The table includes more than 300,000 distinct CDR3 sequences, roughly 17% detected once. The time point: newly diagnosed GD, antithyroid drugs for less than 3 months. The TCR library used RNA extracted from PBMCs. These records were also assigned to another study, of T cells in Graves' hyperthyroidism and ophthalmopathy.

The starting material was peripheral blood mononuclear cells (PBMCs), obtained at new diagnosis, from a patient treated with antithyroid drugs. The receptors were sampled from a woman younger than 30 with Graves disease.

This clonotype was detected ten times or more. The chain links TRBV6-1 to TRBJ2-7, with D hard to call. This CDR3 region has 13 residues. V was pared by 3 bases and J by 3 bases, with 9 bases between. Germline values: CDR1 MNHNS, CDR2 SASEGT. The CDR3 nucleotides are TGTGCCAGCAGTGACGGAGACTTCTACGAGCAGTACTTC. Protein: CASSDGDFYEQYF.

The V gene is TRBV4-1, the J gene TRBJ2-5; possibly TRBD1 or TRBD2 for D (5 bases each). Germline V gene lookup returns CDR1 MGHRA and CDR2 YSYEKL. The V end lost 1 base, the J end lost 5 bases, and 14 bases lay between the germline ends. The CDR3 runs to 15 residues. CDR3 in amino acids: CASSQVKGTMETQYF. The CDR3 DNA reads TGCGCCAGCAGCCAAGTGAAGGGGACCATGGAGACCCAGTACTTC.

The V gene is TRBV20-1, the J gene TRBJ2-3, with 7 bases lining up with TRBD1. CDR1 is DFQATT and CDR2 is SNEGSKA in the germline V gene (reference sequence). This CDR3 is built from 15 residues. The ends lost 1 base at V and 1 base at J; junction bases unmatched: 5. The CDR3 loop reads CSARGRTGRTDTQYF. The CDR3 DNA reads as TGCAGTGCTAGAGGTCGGACAGGTCGCACAGATACGCAGTATTTT.

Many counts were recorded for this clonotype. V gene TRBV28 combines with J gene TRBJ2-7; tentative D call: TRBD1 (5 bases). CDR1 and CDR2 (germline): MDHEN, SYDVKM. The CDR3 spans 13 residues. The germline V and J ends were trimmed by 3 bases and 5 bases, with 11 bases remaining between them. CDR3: CASSLAGWNEQYF. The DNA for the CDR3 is TGTGCCAGCAGTTTGGCAGGGTGGAACGAGCAGTACTTC.

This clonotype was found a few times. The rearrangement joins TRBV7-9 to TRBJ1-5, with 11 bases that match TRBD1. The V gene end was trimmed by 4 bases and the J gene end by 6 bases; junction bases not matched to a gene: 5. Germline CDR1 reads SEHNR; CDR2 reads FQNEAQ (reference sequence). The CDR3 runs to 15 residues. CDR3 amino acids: CASSSGQGVGQPQHF. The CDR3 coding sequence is TGTGCCAGCAGCTCGGGACAGGGGGTAGGTCAGCCCCAGCATTTT. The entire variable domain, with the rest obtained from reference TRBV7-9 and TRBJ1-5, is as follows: DTGVSQNPRHKITKRGQNVTFRCDPISEHNRLYWYRQTLGQGPEFLTYFQNEAQLEKSRLLSDRFSAERPKGSFSTLEIQRTEQGDSAMYLCASSSGQGVGQPQHFGDGTRLSIL.

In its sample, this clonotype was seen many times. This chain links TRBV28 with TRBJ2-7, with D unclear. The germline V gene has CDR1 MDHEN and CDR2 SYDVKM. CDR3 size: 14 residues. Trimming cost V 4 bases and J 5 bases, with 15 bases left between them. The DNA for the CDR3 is TGTGCCAGCAGTTCCCCTGGCGCTGGACACGAGCAGTACTTC. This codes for CASSSPGAGHEQYF.

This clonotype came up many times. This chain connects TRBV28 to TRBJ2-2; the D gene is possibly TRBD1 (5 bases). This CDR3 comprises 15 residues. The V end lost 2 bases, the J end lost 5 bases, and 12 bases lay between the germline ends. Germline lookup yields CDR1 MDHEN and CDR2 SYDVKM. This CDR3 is CASSLIGRVTGELFF. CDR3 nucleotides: TGTGCCAGCAGTTTAATCGGCAGGGTGACCGGGGAGCTGTTTTTT.

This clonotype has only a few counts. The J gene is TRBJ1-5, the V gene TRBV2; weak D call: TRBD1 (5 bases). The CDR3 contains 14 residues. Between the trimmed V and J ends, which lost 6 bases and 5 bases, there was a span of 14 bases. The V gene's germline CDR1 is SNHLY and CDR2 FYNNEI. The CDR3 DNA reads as TGTGCCAGCAGATTTGGGGCGCGGGATCAGCCCCAGCATTTT. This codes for CASRFGARDQPQHF.

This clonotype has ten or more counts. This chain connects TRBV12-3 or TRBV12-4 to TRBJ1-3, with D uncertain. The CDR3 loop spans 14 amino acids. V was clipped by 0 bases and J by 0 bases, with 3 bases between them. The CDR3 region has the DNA TGTGCCAGCAGTTTAGCGAGCTCTGGAAACACCATATATTTT. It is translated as CASSLASSGNTIYF.

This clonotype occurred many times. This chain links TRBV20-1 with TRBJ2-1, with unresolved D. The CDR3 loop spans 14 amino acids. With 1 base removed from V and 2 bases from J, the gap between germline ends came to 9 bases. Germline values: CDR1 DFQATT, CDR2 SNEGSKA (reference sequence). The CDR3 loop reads CSARVPVTYNEQFF. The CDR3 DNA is TGCAGTGCTAGAGTCCCCGTAACCTACAATGAGCAGTTCTTC.

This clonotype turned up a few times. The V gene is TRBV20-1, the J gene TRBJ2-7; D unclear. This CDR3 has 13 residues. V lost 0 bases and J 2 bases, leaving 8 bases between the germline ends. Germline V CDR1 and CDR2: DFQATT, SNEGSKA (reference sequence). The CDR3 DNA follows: TGCAGTGCTAGAGAGGGCGGCCCCTACGAGCAGTACTTC. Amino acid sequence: CSAREGGPYEQYF.

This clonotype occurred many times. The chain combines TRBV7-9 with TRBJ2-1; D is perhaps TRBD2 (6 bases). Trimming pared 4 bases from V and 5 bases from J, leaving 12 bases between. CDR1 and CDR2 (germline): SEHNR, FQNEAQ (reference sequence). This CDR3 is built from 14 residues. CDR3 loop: CASSSGSGDNEQFF. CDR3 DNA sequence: TGTGCCAGCAGCTCCGGGAGTGGGGACAATGAGCAGTTCTTC.

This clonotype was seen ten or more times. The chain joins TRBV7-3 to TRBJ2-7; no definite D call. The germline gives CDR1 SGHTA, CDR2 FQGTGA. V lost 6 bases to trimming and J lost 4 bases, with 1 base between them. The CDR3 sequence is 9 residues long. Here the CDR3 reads CASRYEQYF. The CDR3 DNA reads TGTGCCAGCAGGTACGAGCAGTACTTC.

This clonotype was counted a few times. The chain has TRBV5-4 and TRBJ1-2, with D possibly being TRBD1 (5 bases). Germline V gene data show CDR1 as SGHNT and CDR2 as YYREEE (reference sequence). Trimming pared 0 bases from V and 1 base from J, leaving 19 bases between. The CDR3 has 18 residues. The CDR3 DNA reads TGTGCCAGCAGCTTGGGAGGAGCAGGGCCATCCCTTAACTATGGCTACACCTTC. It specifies CASSLGGAGPSLNYGYTF.